This TCR beta chain was documented in a study of cytomegalovirus exposure and HLA in healthy donors. Findings of the study overall: High specificity and sensitivity for cytomegalovirus status were reported for the classifier. Subsequent analysis showed first-cohort TCR clusters tending to co-occur in 120 or so validation repertoires. Among TCR beta chains, those listed as cytomegalovirus-associated numbered around 160.

Germline CDR1 reads MNHEY; CDR2 reads SMNVEV (reference sequence). This CDR3 comprises 15 residues. V shed 5 bases and J 1 base; nucleotides not matched to a gene: 5. Libraries were prepared by immunoSEQ multiplex PCR; TCRdb keeps only in-frame clonotypes and omits some of them. In the table there are 200,000 to 250,000 clones, 75% to 95% of which are singletons. About this clone: No antigen is known for it.

This chain joins TRBV27 and TRBJ2-7; 10 nucleotides agree with TRBD1. The sequence was obtained from a woman younger than 30 in good health and CMV-seronegative. The sequenced sample consisted of PBMCs. The CDR3 nucleotides read TGTGCCAGCAGTCCGGACAGGGGGTTATCCTACGAGCAGTACTTC. It is translated as CASSPDRGLSYEQYF.